The following is a TCR beta chain sequence with its context. What it recognizes is unknown. This CDR3 is also generated by other DNA sequences in the sample. These data originate in a study of shared clonotypes between healthy human individuals. This CDR3 region has 13 residues. Germline-derived CDR1 and CDR2 are MGHRA and YSYEKL. The V end lost 1 base, the J end lost 8 bases, and 8 bases lay between the germline ends. Naive-designated CD8 cells lacked CD45RO, were positively enriched for CCR7, and omitted terminally differentiated effector memory CD45RA+ cells. The study, taken as a whole, reports: Naive subsets tended to show greater estimated richness than memory subsets.

The table came from immunoSEQ multiplex PCR; TCRdb's copy has only in-frame clones and leaves some out. The sample lists some 2 million clones, approximately 95% occurring once. The V gene is TRBV4-1, the J gene TRBJ1-4; D ambiguous. Material: naive CD8+ T cells sorted from blood. The receptor was isolated from a man aged 18 to 29 in good health. The CDR3 DNA follows: TGCGCCAGCAGCCAAGTCGGAGGGGAAAAACTGTTTTTT. Amino acid sequence: CASSQVGGEKLFF.